Below are 8 T cell receptor beta chains sequenced from a single sample in a study of T cell responses to AZD1222 COVID-19 vaccine. The method was immunoSEQ multiplex PCR; TCRdb's version includes in-frame clones alone and lacks a portion of them. The data hold roughly 140,000 clones, with approximately 88% observed a single time. The sequences come from peripheral blood, collected on day 0 of AZD1222 vaccination. The receptors shown here come from an adult in good health.

This clone was counted only a few times. This chain uses TRBV6-5 with TRBJ1-3; D is perhaps TRBD1 (5 bases). The V end was cut by 5 bases, the J end by 3 bases, with 14 bases between. Looked up from germline, CDR1 is MNHEY and CDR2 is SVGAGI. The CDR3 runs 15 residues. CDR3 amino acids: CASSNLGQRGNTIYF. The CDR3 bases are TGTGCCAGCAGTAACCTCGGACAACGTGGAAACACCATATATTTT.

V and J are TRBV6-2 or TRBV6-3 and TRBJ2-1, with a possible D match to TRBD1 (6 bases). V lost 5 bases, J lost 0 bases, and 17 bases lay in between. The CDR3 consists of 17 residues. The germline CDR1 and CDR2 sequences are MNHEY and SVGEGT. Written as DNA, the CDR3 is TGTGCCAGCAGTAAACTGGGAGAGGGGGTCTCCTACAATGAGCAGTTCTTC. This gives the protein CASSKLGEGVSYNEQFF.

This clone has a single count. V and J are TRBV7-9 and TRBJ1-6; tentatively, D is TRBD1 (6 bases). V dropped 11 bases and J dropped 9 bases, with 17 bases sitting between them. This CDR3 comprises 13 residues. The germline gives CDR1 SEHNR, CDR2 FQNEAQ (reference sequence). The CDR3 reads CAAEGEQGSPLHF. Written as DNA, the CDR3 is TGTGCCGCCGAGGGGGAGCAGGGTTCACCCCTCCACTTT.

The chain is built from TRBV7-8 and TRBJ2-1, with 7 bases that match TRBD1. From germline, CDR1 is SGHVS and CDR2 FQNEAQ. The CDR3 is 20 residues long. V shed 4 bases and J 0 bases; nucleotides not matched to a gene: 18. The CDR3 DNA reads as TGTGCCAGCAGCTCCCCTCGACAGGGCAAGCAATTTAGCTCCTACAATGAGCAGTTCTTC. It codes for CASSSPRQGKQFSSYNEQFF.

The V gene is TRBV9, the J gene TRBJ1-1; D is unresolved. The CDR3 is 15 residues long. CDR1 is SGDLS and CDR2 is YYNGEE in the germline V gene. Trimming took 5 bases from V and 1 from J, leaving 15 bases between them. CDR3 in DNA: TGTGCCAGCAGTCCCCGAGGGAACAGGAACACTGAAGCTTTCTTT. Translating gives CASSPRGNRNTEAFF. The full variable domain, with the rest looked up from reference TRBV9 and TRBJ1-1, is DSGVTQTPKHLITATGQRVTLRCSPRSGDLSVYWYQQSLDQGLQFLIQYYNGEERAKGNILERFSAQQFPDLHSELNLSSLELGDSALYFCASSPRGNRNTEAFFGQGTRLTVV.

The genes are TRBV19 and TRBJ1-3; 10 bases fit TRBD1. Germline CDR1 LNHDA, CDR2 SQIVND (reference sequence). Losses at the gene ends were 3 bases for V and 0 bases for J; bases not matched to a gene: 5. There are 17 residues in the CDR3. For the CDR3, the DNA is TGTGCCAGTAGTATGTGGGACAGGGGCTACTCTGGAAACACCATATATTTT. Amino acids: CASSMWDRGYSGNTIYF.

The chain combines TRBV30 with TRBJ2-7; 9 bases match TRBD1. The J segment lost 3 bases and the V segment lost 5 bases, leaving 17 bases of the junction unmatched. This CDR3 region has 17 residues. Per the germline V gene, CDR1 is GTSNPN and CDR2 is SVGIG (reference sequence). The DNA for the CDR3 is TGTGCCTGGGGCCGGGACAGGGTTTCTCCCCGCGGCTACGAGCAGTACTTC. This sequence encodes CAWGRDRVSPRGYEQYF.

This clone has only one observation. This chain connects TRBV5-5 to TRBJ1-5; 12 nucleotides align to TRBD1. Per the germline V gene, CDR1 is SGHKS and CDR2 is YYEKEE (reference sequence). The CDR3 is made up of 16 amino acids. V was pared by 0 bases and J by 7 bases, with 5 bases of the junction left unmatched. CDR3 sequence: CASSLGTGTGGQPQHF. The CDR3 coding sequence is TGTGCCAGCAGCTTGGGGACCGGGACAGGGGGCCAGCCCCAGCATTTT.